These 29 T cell receptor beta chains came from one sample sequenced in a study of blood T cell repertoires in COVID-19. Using immunoSEQ multiplex PCR, the repertoire was profiled, and TCRdb retains in-frame clones only, with some absent. The table lists almost 300,000 clones, 85% to 90% of them singletons. What was sequenced was peripheral blood. These TCRs come from a woman aged 30 to 39 with COVID-19, enrolled during active disease.

The chain recombines TRBV19 with TRBJ2-2, with TRBD2 identical over 7 bases. J lost 2 bases, V lost 10 bases, and 13 bases had no gene match. Germline values: CDR1 LNHDA, CDR2 SQIVND (reference sequence). The CDR3 has 16 residues. The CDR3 here is CAILRGGALNTGELFF. In nucleotides, the CDR3 is TGTGCCATTCTACGGGGAGGGGCACTCAACACCGGGGAGCTGTTTTTT.

V usage is TRBV5-1 and J usage is TRBJ2-3, with 7 bases identical to TRBD1. CDR1 is SGHRS, CDR2 YFSETQ, per germline. The V gene end was trimmed by 4 bases and the J gene end by 3 bases; junction bases not matched to a gene: 5. This CDR3 has 14 amino acids. CDR3 region: CASSERGRTDTQYF. CDR3 sequence (DNA): TGCGCCAGCAGCGAGAGGGGGCGTACAGATACGCAGTATTTT.

This clone was observed a single time. J is TRBJ2-3 and V is TRBV11-2, with D tentatively TRBD1 (5 bases). Germline V gene data show CDR1 as SGHAT and CDR2 as FQNNGV. The V and J ends lost 6 bases and 2 bases respectively, with 9 bases between them. The CDR3 is made up of 13 amino acids. The CDR3 DNA reads as TGTGCCAGCAGTGAAGGGGACACAGATACGCAGTATTTT. The encoded protein is CASSEGDTDTQYF.

V is TRBV5-4 and J is TRBJ1-2; 8 bases are a match to TRBD1. The CDR3 loop spans 14 amino acids. The trim removed 4 bases at V and 1 base at J, leaving 3 bases unmatched. CDR1 SGHNT and CDR2 YYREEE come from the germline V gene (reference sequence). The chain's CDR3 is CASSDDRGNYGYTF. CDR3 sequence (DNA): TGTGCCAGCAGCGACGACAGGGGTAACTATGGCTACACCTTC.

The genes are TRBV28 and TRBJ1-1, with TRBD1 as a possible D gene (5 bases). The CDR3 loop spans 14 amino acids. Germline V CDR1 and CDR2: MDHEN, SYDVKM. Trimming took 2 bases from V and 5 from J, leaving 12 bases between them. CDR3: CASSLGRGRTEAFF. The CDR3 DNA reads as TGTGCCAGCAGTTTAGGTCGGGGGAGAACTGAAGCTTTCTTT. The whole variable domain, filled in from reference TRBV28 and TRBJ1-1, reads DVKVTQSSRYLVKRTGEKVFLECVQDMDHENMFWYRQDPGLGLRLIYFSYDVKMKEKGDIPEGYSVSREKKERFSLILESASTNQTSMYLCASSLGRGRTEAFFGQGTRLTVV.

The chain joins TRBV19 to TRBJ2-1; D is possibly TRBD1 (6 bases). V was shortened by 6 bases and J by 4 bases, with 19 bases between the two germline ends. The CDR3 totals 16 residues. Germline loops: CDR1 LNHDA, CDR2 SQIVND (reference sequence). CDR3 residues: CASRTQAGGLYNEQFF. The CDR3 DNA sequence: TGTGCCAGTAGGACCCAGGCTGGGGGCCTTTACAATGAGCAGTTCTTC.

The V gene is TRBV7-9, the J gene TRBJ1-1; 12 bases map to TRBD1. V lost 5 bases and J lost 5; bases outside the gene matches: 9. This CDR3 has 16 residues. The germline gives CDR1 SEHNR, CDR2 FQNEAQ (reference sequence). In nucleotides, the CDR3 is TGTGCCAGCAGCCGGGACAGGGGGCTAGGTGGTACTGAAGCTTTCTTT. As protein: CASSRDRGLGGTEAFF.

The J gene is TRBJ2-1, the V gene TRBV5-6, with 10 bases fitting TRBD2. CDR1 is SGHDT and CDR2 is YYEEEE in the germline V gene. V lost 4 bases, J lost 4 bases, and 8 bases stayed unmatched. The CDR3 has 16 amino acids. The CDR3: CASSMRRLAGYNEQFF. For the CDR3, the DNA is TGTGCCAGCAGCATGAGGAGACTAGCGGGTTACAATGAGCAGTTCTTC.

This rearrangement joins TRBV10-3 to TRBJ2-7; D is undetermined. CDR3 length: 12 residues. Per germline, CDR1 ENHRY and CDR2 SYGVKD. V lost 3 bases to trimming and J lost 3 bases, with 6 bases between them. The CDR3 DNA reads as TGTGCCATCAGTGACCAGGACTACGAGCAGTACTTC. Its protein product is CAISDQDYEQYF.

V usage is TRBV11-3 and J usage is TRBJ2-2; TRBD2 might be the D (5 bases). Per the germline V gene, CDR1 is SGHNT and CDR2 is YENEEA. The CDR3 extends over 13 amino acids. Between the trimmed V and J ends, which lost 1 base and 6 bases, there was a span of 6 bases. CDR3 residues: CASSLGGSGELFF. The CDR3, as DNA: TGTGCCAGCAGCTTAGGAGGGTCCGGGGAGCTGTTTTTT.

The chain couples TRBV7-2 to TRBJ2-7, with TRBD1 identical over 10 bases. With V trimmed by 3 bases and J by 7 bases, 6 bases remained unmatched. The CDR3 is 14 amino acids. Germline values: CDR1 SGHTA, CDR2 FQGNSA. The CDR3 region has the DNA TGTGCCAGCAGCTTCAGACAGGGGGCGGGGGAGCAGTACTTC. It translates to CASSFRQGAGEQYF. The full variable domain, rest sourced from reference TRBV7-2 and TRBJ2-7, is GAGVSQSPSNKVTEKGKDVELRCDPISGHTALYWYRQSLGQGLEFLIYFQGNSAPDKSGLPSDRFSAERTGGSVSTLTIQRTQQEDSAVYLCASSFRQGAGEQYFGPGTRLTVT.

The rearrangement links TRBV27 to TRBJ2-5, with D perhaps TRBD2 (7 bases). In germline, CDR1 is MNHEY, CDR2 SMNVEV (reference sequence). This CDR3 comprises 14 residues. The V and J ends lost 0 bases and 5 bases respectively, with 10 bases between them. Here the CDR3 DNA reads TGTGCCAGCAGTTTATCGGGGGGGGCCGAGACCCAGTACTTC. This codes for CASSLSGGAETQYF.

This clone showed up just once. At the DNA level, this CDR3 is encoded by other sequences in the same sample as well. This chain links TRBV4-1 with TRBJ2-7; D perhaps matches TRBD1 (6 bases). This CDR3 spans 15 amino acids. V lost 1 base and J lost 1, with 11 bases in between. In germline, CDR1 is MGHRA, CDR2 YSYEKL. CDR3 in DNA: TGCGCCAGCAGCCAAGTCCTGGACAGTTCCTACGAGCAGTACTTC. The encoded protein is CASSQVLDSSYEQYF.

This sequence joins TRBV6-6 and TRBJ1-5, with 7 nucleotides matching TRBD1. The CDR3 length is 16 residues. The junction had 12 bases not matched to a gene; V was cut back by 7 bases and J by 3 bases. The germline CDR1 and CDR2 sequences are MNHNY and SVGAGI (reference sequence). CDR3 sequence reads: CASTERGQPINQPQHF. For the CDR3, the DNA is TGTGCCAGCACCGAAAGGGGACAGCCGATCAATCAGCCCCAGCATTTT.

The chain carries TRBV7-9 and TRBJ2-7, with 7 bases lining up with TRBD1. The CDR3 sequence is 15 residues long. Germline-derived CDR1 and CDR2 are SEHNR and FQNEAQ (reference sequence). With V trimmed by 5 bases and J by 1 base, 8 bases remained unmatched. CDR3 DNA sequence: TGTGCCAGCAGCCCCCCCCAACAGGGGTCCTACGAGCAGTACTTC. Its translation is CASSPPQQGSYEQYF.

CDR3 sequence reads: CASSMLGVWAYNEQFF. The CDR3 coding sequence is TGTGCCAGTAGCATGTTAGGGGTTTGGGCCTACAATGAGCAGTTCTTC. The rearrangement uses TRBV19 and TRBJ2-1; D may be TRBD1 (5 bases). V shed 6 bases and J shed 2 bases, with 17 bases lying between them. This CDR3 is 16 amino acids long. In germline, CDR1 is LNHDA, CDR2 SQIVND (reference sequence). Variable domain in full (rest from reference TRBV19 and TRBJ2-1): DGGITQSPKYLFRKEGQNVTLSCEQNLNHDAMYWYRQDPGQGLRLIYYSQIVNDFQKGDIAEGYSVSREKKESFPLTVTSAQKNPTAFYLCASSMLGVWAYNEQFFGPGTRLTVL.

This chain links TRBV14 with TRBJ1-6, with no clear D. The CDR3 has 13 amino acids. Germline V gives CDR1 SGHDN, CDR2 FVKESK. V lost 4 bases and J lost 7, with 8 bases in between. In nucleotides, the CDR3 is TGTGCCAGCAGCCCTATCGTCAATTCACCCCTCCACTTT. This encodes CASSPIVNSPLHF.

V usage is TRBV3-1 (or the pseudogene TRBV3-2) and J usage is TRBJ2-7; 12 bases align to TRBD2. In germline, CDR1 is LGHDT, CDR2 YNNKEL (reference sequence). Trimming cost V 3 bases and J 4 bases; bases outside gene matches: 7. The CDR3 covers 16 residues. The CDR3, as DNA: TGTGCCAGCAGCCACCTGACTAGCGGGGGACGATACGAGCAGTACTTC. Translating gives CASSHLTSGGRYEQYF.

In regard to this clone: Other DNA sequences in the same sample also yield this CDR3. The V and J genes are TRBV5-1 and TRBJ2-7; TRBD1 matches 9 bases. Germline assignment: CDR1 SGHRS and CDR2 YFSETQ. The CDR3 runs 14 residues. Trimming removed 4 bases from V and 3 bases from J; junction bases left unmatched: 5. The CDR3 bases are TGCGCCAGCAGCCCGGGACAGGGACTCTACGAGCAGTACTTC. Its protein product is CASSPGQGLYEQYF.

V gene TRBV9 combines with J gene TRBJ1-3; no firm D call. Germline V CDR1 and CDR2: SGDLS, YYNGEE. This CDR3 is built from 18 residues. With 3 bases removed from V and 0 bases from J, the gap between germline ends came to 19 bases. This chain's CDR3 is CASSGNPTRESSGNTIYF. CDR3 nucleotides: TGTGCCAGCAGCGGCAACCCTACCCGGGAAAGCTCTGGAAACACCATATATTTT.

The chain recombines TRBV6-1 with TRBJ1-1; no clear D gene. This CDR3 has 14 residues. V lost 3 bases to trimming and J lost 7 bases, with 15 bases between them. Germline V lookup: CDR1 MNHNS, CDR2 SASEGT. The CDR3 DNA sequence: TGTGCCAGCAGTGAGAGGGCAGTGAACCATGAAGCTTTCTTT. Its translation is CASSERAVNHEAFF.

The rearrangement joins TRBV18 to TRBJ1-4; tentative D call: TRBD1 (5 bases). Deletions cut 3 bases from V and 8 bases from J, with 13 bases between. Germline V gene sequence: CDR1 KGHSH, CDR2 LQKENI. The CDR3 covers 14 residues. CDR3 sequence: CASSPNTWGEKLFF. The CDR3 coding sequence is TGTGCCAGCTCACCTAATACCTGGGGCGAAAAACTGTTTTTT.

This clone was seen a single time. This chain uses TRBV29-1 with TRBJ1-2; 9 bases are a match to TRBD1. The junction had 7 bases not matched to a gene; V was cut back by 6 bases and J by 8 bases. Germline CDR1 and CDR2: SQVTM and ANQGSEA. This CDR3 has 12 amino acids. Written as DNA, the CDR3 is TGCAGCGTGGACACAGGGGGCAGAGGCTACACCTTC. Translating it yields CSVDTGGRGYTF.

The V and J genes are TRBV18 and TRBJ2-3, with 16 bases aligning to TRBD2. Germline CDR1 KGHSH, CDR2 LQKENI. With V trimmed by 2 bases and J by 1 base, 9 bases remained unmatched. The CDR3 is made up of 20 amino acids. The CDR3 spells CASSPWVHGTSGGGTDTQYF. CDR3 nucleotides: TGTGCCAGCTCACCATGGGTTCACGGGACTAGCGGGGGGGGCACAGATACGCAGTATTTT.

This sequence joins TRBV21-1 and TRBJ2-3; the table's D call TRBD1 went unverified against the DNA. TRBV21-1 is classified as a pseudogene. The CDR3 consists of 14 residues. Written as DNA, the CDR3 is TGTGCCAGCAGTAGACAGCTAAGCACAGATACGCAGTATTTT. Translating it yields CASSRQLSTDTQYF.

The rearrangement joins TRBV5-5 to TRBJ1-1, with 7 bases lining up with TRBD1. This CDR3 is built from 14 residues. Germline lookup yields CDR1 SGHKS and CDR2 YYEKEE (reference sequence). After removal of 4 bases from V and 4 bases from J, the junction contained 7 bases not matched to a gene. CDR3 sequence reads: CASSPLTGRTEAFF. In DNA form, the CDR3 reads TGTGCCAGCAGCCCGTTGACAGGGCGCACTGAAGCTTTCTTT. Combining the CDR3 with reference TRBV5-5 and TRBJ1-1 gives the whole variable domain DAGVTQSPTHLIKTRGQQVTLRCSPISGHKSVSWYQQVLGQGPQFIFQYYEKEERGRGNFPDRFSARQFPNYSSELNVNALLLGDSALYLCASSPLTGRTEAFFGQGTRLTVV.

The chain employs TRBV5-4 and TRBJ2-3; D uncertain. With 3 bases removed from V and 0 bases from J, the gap between germline ends came to 14 bases. This CDR3 is 16 amino acids long. Germline-derived CDR1 and CDR2 are SGHNT and YYREEE (reference sequence). The DNA of the CDR3 is TGTGCCAGCAGCTCGCCCCGGGTCGCAAGCACAGATACGCAGTATTTT. Translating it yields CASSSPRVASTDTQYF.

The V call is TRBV12-5, the J call TRBJ1-1; D unresolved. The CDR3 runs 14 residues. V lost 5 bases to trimming and J lost 7 bases, with 17 bases between them. Germline loops: CDR1 LGHNT, CDR2 FRNRAP. CDR3 region: CASGRSRHQHEAFF. The DNA for the CDR3 is TGTGCTAGTGGTCGGTCCCGACACCAACATGAAGCTTTCTTT. The whole variable domain, remainder taken from reference TRBV12-5 and TRBJ1-1, is DARVTQTPRHKVTEMGQEVTMRCQPILGHNTVFWYRQTMMQGLELLAYFRNRAPLDDSGMPKDRFSAEMPDATLATLKIQPSEPRDSAVYFCASGRSRHQHEAFFGQGTRLTVV.

Only one count was recorded for this clone. This rearrangement joins TRBV6-5 to TRBJ1-1, with D possibly TRBD1 on 5 matching bases. V shed 2 bases and J shed 1 base, with 14 bases lying between them. Germline loops: CDR1 MNHEY, CDR2 SVGAGI. The CDR3 loop spans 16 amino acids. CDR3: CASSYAAGLGNTEAFF. In DNA form, the CDR3 reads TGTGCCAGCAGTTACGCTGCAGGGTTGGGGAACACTGAAGCTTTCTTT.